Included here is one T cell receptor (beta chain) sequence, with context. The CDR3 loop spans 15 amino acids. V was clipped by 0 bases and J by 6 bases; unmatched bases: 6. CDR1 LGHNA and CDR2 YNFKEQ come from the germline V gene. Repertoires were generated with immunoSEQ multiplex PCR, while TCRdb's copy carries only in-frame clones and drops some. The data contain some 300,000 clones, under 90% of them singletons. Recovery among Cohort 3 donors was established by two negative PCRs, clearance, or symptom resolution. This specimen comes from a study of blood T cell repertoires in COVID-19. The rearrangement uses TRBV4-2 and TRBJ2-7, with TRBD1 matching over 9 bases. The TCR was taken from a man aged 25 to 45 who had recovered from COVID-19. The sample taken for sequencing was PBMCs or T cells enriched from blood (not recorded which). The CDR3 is CASSQEGTGIFEQYF. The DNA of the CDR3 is TGTGCCAGCAGCCAAGAGGGGACAGGGATCTTCGAGCAGTACTTC.